Included here is one TCR beta chain sequence, with context. Its cognate antigen is unknown. PCR amplification relied on 60 Vbeta primers (plus 13 Jbeta primers). Sequencing was performed with immunoSEQ multiplex PCR; in TCRdb, only in-frame clones are kept and a portion is missing. The data contain 100,000 to 150,000 clones, roughly 80% of them singletons. The data stem from a study of cytomegalovirus exposure and HLA in healthy donors. Trimming removed 1 base from V and 13 bases from J; junction bases left unmatched: 15. Germline V gene sequence: CDR1 LGHNA, CDR2 YNFKEQ. This CDR3 comprises 17 residues. Overall study results and limits: Later analysis identified a missense DCLRE1C variant that was linked to TCR beta V- and J-gene trimming. Under in vitro conditions, a few CMV-associated chains were confirmed as specific for CMV antigens. There were 150 to 200 TCR beta chains listed as cytomegalovirus-associated.

This TCR came from a woman between 40 and 55 years old in good health and CMV-seronegative. The gene calls are TRBV4-2 and TRBJ1-4; 10 bases fit TRBD1. The sequencing input was PBMCs. CDR3 sequence: CASSQGGAGQGGKGLFF. The DNA of the CDR3 is TGTGCCAGCAGCCAAGGAGGGGCCGGACAGGGGGGGAAGGGACTGTTTTTT.